The clone carrying this T cell receptor beta chain occurred once. The age range of participants was 18 to 89 years, with residence in more than 20 US areas. The sample belongs to a study of blood T cell repertoires in COVID-19. Background on the study: Recovery among Cohort 3 donors was established by two negative PCRs, clearance, or symptom resolution.

In the original analysis: The assay estimated nucleated cells by amplifying reference gene primers. Sequencing was performed with immunoSEQ multiplex PCR; in TCRdb, only in-frame clones are kept and a portion is missing. V and J calls and clone size are those listed in that table; D and trimming were worked out from the DNA. Of around 360,000 clones in the sample, more than 70% are singletons; the top ten hold roughly 2%. Germline lookup yields CDR1 SGHTA and CDR2 FQGNSA. The CDR3 spans 15 residues. The V end lost 2 bases, the J end lost 4 bases, and 12 bases lay between the germline ends. V usage is TRBV7-2 and J usage is TRBJ2-1, with D possibly matching TRBD2 (6 bases). The sequence was obtained from a middle-aged man in a cohort exposed to, infected with or recovered from COVID-19 (not recorded which). The sequenced sample consisted of PBMCs or T cells enriched from blood (not recorded which). This CDR3 reads CASSLRSGEYNEQFF. The CDR3 DNA follows: TGTGCCAGCAGCTTAAGATCGGGGGAGTACAATGAGCAGTTCTTC.